The next 24 T cell receptor beta chains were all read from a single sample in a study of human T cells and chemical hapten exposure. TCRdb fed the RACE reads into MiXCR, producing one record per CDR3 protein. The repertoire holds around 250,000 distinct CDR3 sequences, with about 8.6% as singletons. Time point specified: pre-sensitization, week 0. Noted treatment: therapeutic diphenylcyclopropenone sensitization with weekly scalp DPC. Sample: whole blood, taken in connection with sensitization to the hapten diphenylcyclopropenone (DPC). The origin of the receptors is a woman aged 40 to 50 with alopecia areata. Some clones in this sample may be carry-over from other donors' samples.

This clonotype has a handful of counts. The gene calls are TRBV7-9 and TRBJ1-4, with D possibly matching TRBD1 (5 bases). The CDR3 consists of 14 residues. V was pared by 5 bases and J by 6 bases, with 13 bases between. Germline V gene sequence: CDR1 SEHNR, CDR2 FQNEAQ (reference sequence). Here the CDR3 reads CASSPGRDDEKLFF. The CDR3 bases are TGTGCCAGCAGCCCGGGCAGGGACGATGAAAAACTGTTTTTT.

There are many counts of this clonotype. V is TRBV5-1 and J is TRBJ1-1; no clear D. The CDR3 extends over 12 amino acids. Germline V gene lookup returns CDR1 SGHRS and CDR2 YFSETQ. Trimming removed 1 base at V and 8 bases at J, with 9 bases between. The CDR3 loop is CASSLTHGEAFF. CDR3 DNA sequence: TGCGCCAGCAGCTTGACCCACGGGGAAGCTTTCTTT. The variable domain in full, completed from reference TRBV5-1 and TRBJ1-1, reads KAGVTQTPRYLIKTRGQQVTLSCSPISGHRSVSWYQQTPGQGLQFLFEYFSETQRNKGNFPGRFSGRQFSNSRSEMNVSTLELGDSALYLCASSLTHGEAFFGQGTRLTVV.

This clonotype came up a few times. J is TRBJ1-4 and V is TRBV4-2; D gene uncertain. Trimming took 1 base from V and 5 from J, leaving 17 bases between them. Germline V lookup: CDR1 LGHNA, CDR2 YNFKEQ. There are 17 residues in the CDR3. CDR3 region: CASSQGPRQAENEKLFF. In nucleotides, the CDR3 is TGTGCCAGCAGCCAAGGGCCTAGACAAGCGGAAAATGAAAAACTGTTTTTT.

This clonotype has more than one count but fewer than ten. The rearrangement links TRBV7-2 to TRBJ1-3; TRBD1 agrees at 8 bases. V shed 0 bases, J shed 1 base, and the junction held 8 bases outside the gene matches. Germline loops: CDR1 SGHTA, CDR2 FQGNSA. CDR3 length: 18 amino acids. The CDR3 loop reads CASSLAQGAAISGNTIYF. CDR3 DNA: TGTGCCAGCAGCTTAGCCCAGGGGGCGGCGATATCTGGAAACACCATATATTTT.

The chain uses TRBV3-2 and TRBJ2-3. TRBV3-2 is flagged as a pseudogene. There are 13 residues in the CDR3. The CDR3 nucleotides are TGTGCCAGCAGCCAAGATGGCGGAGATACGCAGTATTTT. Its protein product is CASSQDGGDTQYF.

This clonotype was counted only a few times. The chain is built from TRBV4-3 and TRBJ2-7; TRBD1 aligns across 8 bases. After removal of 3 bases from V and 2 bases from J, the junction contained 6 bases not matched to a gene. The CDR3 runs 15 residues. Germline CDR1 is LGHNA and CDR2 is YSLEER. For the CDR3, the DNA is TGCGCCAGCAGCCAGACAGGGGACGCCGCCTACGAGCAGTACTTC. Translating gives CASSQTGDAAYEQYF.

This clonotype turned up a few times. This chain uses TRBV20-1 with TRBJ2-7, with D possibly matching TRBD2 (6 bases). Germline V gene sequence: CDR1 DFQATT, CDR2 SNEGSKA (reference sequence). Trimming left V 4 bases short and J 3 bases short, with 13 bases between. The CDR3 has 13 amino acids. The CDR3 loop is CSAKSGPDYEQYF. The CDR3, as DNA: TGCAGTGCTAAAAGCGGGCCCGACTACGAGCAGTACTTC.

This clonotype came up many times. V gene TRBV7-2 combines with J gene TRBJ2-5; 9 nucleotides agree with TRBD1. In germline, CDR1 is SGHTA, CDR2 FQGNSA. The CDR3 spans 16 residues. Losses at the gene ends were 5 bases for V and 6 bases for J; bases not matched to a gene: 13. This chain's CDR3 is CASSPSTGGGWKTQYF. In DNA, the CDR3 is TGTGCCAGCAGCCCATCAACAGGGGGCGGGTGGAAGACCCAGTACTTC.

This clonotype was counted at least ten times. The chain joins TRBV28 to TRBJ2-2, with no clear D. This CDR3 contains 15 residues. V lost 2 bases and J 1 base, leaving 8 bases between the germline ends. Germline V gene sequence: CDR1 MDHEN, CDR2 SYDVKM. CDR3 DNA: TGTGCCAGCAGTTTAATTTGGGAGAACACCGGGGAGCTGTTTTTT. It codes for CASSLIWENTGELFF.

Many counts were recorded for this clonotype. The rearrangement joins TRBV28 to TRBJ1-3, with a possible D match to TRBD1 (6 bases). CDR1 and CDR2 from the germline V gene are MDHEN and SYDVKM. This CDR3 contains 13 residues. V gave up 8 bases and J gave up 7 bases, with 15 bases separating them. Here the CDR3 reads CASLNRASNTIYF. The CDR3 DNA reads TGTGCCAGCCTTAACAGGGCCTCGAACACCATATATTTT.

This clonotype was recorded many times. A read error may produce the germline difference seen at one junction end. This chain connects TRBV7-7 to TRBJ2-5; TRBD2 matches 10 bases. Germline lookup yields CDR1 SSHAT and CDR2 FNYEAQ (reference sequence). CDR3 length: 16 residues. CDR3 sequence reads: CASSLGLAGVQETQYF. The CDR3 DNA sequence: TGTGCTAGCAGCTTAGGCCTAGCGGGAGTCCAAGAGACCCAGTACTTC.

In its sample, this clonotype was seen a few times. The chain joins TRBV3-1 to TRBJ2-5, with 8 bases matching TRBD2. The trim removed 1 base at V and 4 bases at J, leaving 8 bases unmatched. Germline lookup yields CDR1 LGHDT and CDR2 YNNKEL (reference sequence). This CDR3 contains 16 residues. The CDR3 DNA follows: TGTGCCAGCAGCCAAGTGGGAAGCGGGAGCGGAGAGACCCAGTACTTC. As protein: CASSQVGSGSGETQYF.

The table lists this clonotype with a few counts. J is TRBJ2-5 and V is TRBV7-9; TRBD1 aligns across 9 bases. The V segment lost 6 bases and the J segment 3 bases; nucleotides outside the gene matches: 5. This CDR3 is 14 amino acids long. Germline CDR1 and CDR2: SEHNR and FQNEAQ (reference sequence). In DNA form, the CDR3 reads TGTGCCAGCAGGCGCAGGGACAGGGAAGAGACCCAGTACTTC. Protein: CASRRRDREETQYF.

A few counts support this clonotype. The chain recombines TRBV6-5 with TRBJ2-1, with 7 positions matching TRBD1. The CDR3 consists of 14 residues. Germline V lookup: CDR1 MNHEY, CDR2 SVGAGI. The ends lost 0 bases at V and 8 bases at J; junction bases unmatched: 4. The CDR3 coding sequence is TGTGCCAGCAGTTACTCACAGGGGTGGTATGAGCAGTTCTTC. It is translated as CASSYSQGWYEQFF.

In this sample, this clonotype turned up many times. The chain links TRBV7-2 to TRBJ1-1; the match to TRBD1 covers 8 bases. The CDR3 loop spans 18 amino acids. The germline V gene encodes CDR1 SGHTA and CDR2 FQGNSA. J lost 3 bases, V lost 3 bases, and 15 bases had no gene match. The DNA for the CDR3 is TGTGCCAGCAGCTTCCCGACAGGGGAGTATTCGTACGACACTGAAGCTTTCTTT. Residues: CASSFPTGEYSYDTEAFF.

The V and J genes are TRBV6-5 and TRBJ2-2, with TRBD2 identical over 8 bases. The CDR3 spans 16 residues. J was trimmed by 4 bases and V by 2 bases; bases with no gene match: 6. Germline CDR1 is MNHEY and CDR2 is SVGAGI. The CDR3 loop is CASSYGRGGITGELFF. The CDR3 DNA sequence: TGTGCCAGCAGTTACGGCCGGGGGGGTATCACCGGGGAGCTGTTTTTT.

This clonotype was counted between two and nine times. At one of its ends the junction is not consistent with the germline gene, which may arise from a read error. The chain has TRBV10-3 and TRBJ2-3, with 9 bases lining up with TRBD2. Germline V CDR1 and CDR2: ENHRY, SYGVKD. The length of the CDR3 is 14 residues. The CDR3 DNA reads TGTGCCATCAAGACAGCGGGAGGTTCAGATACGCGGTATTTT. Translation: CAIKTAGGSDTRYF.

The chain recombines TRBV11-1 with TRBJ2-7; D not certain. This CDR3 spans 14 amino acids. Germline V gives CDR1 SGHAT, CDR2 FQDESV (reference sequence). Trimming pared 2 bases from V and 2 bases from J, leaving 10 bases between. For the CDR3, the DNA is TGTGCCAGCAGCTTATCGGTGGCGGCCTACGAGCAGTACTTC. Translated: CASSLSVAAYEQYF.

The rearrangement joins TRBV12-3 or TRBV12-4 to TRBJ2-7; TRBD1 matches at 8 bases. V gave up 3 bases and J gave up 0 bases; unmatched junction bases: 1. CDR3 length: 14 residues. The CDR3 spells CASSLGQDSYEQYF. The CDR3 DNA sequence: TGTGCCAGCAGTTTGGGACAGGACTCCTACGAGCAGTACTTC.

This clonotype was counted between two and nine times. The chain uses TRBV24-1 and TRBJ2-5, with D perhaps given as TRBD1 or TRBD2 (5 bases each). The germline V and J ends were trimmed by 3 bases and 1 base, with 14 bases remaining between them. Germline V gene lookup returns CDR1 KGHDR and CDR2 SFDVKD. CDR3 size: 16 residues. CDR3 sequence (DNA): TGTGCCACCAGTGATGGGGGAAGATCCCTCCAAGAGACCCAGTACTTC. This gives the protein CATSDGGRSLQETQYF.

This clonotype has more than one count but fewer than ten. V usage is TRBV9 and J usage is TRBJ2-2; 8 positions agree with TRBD2. Per germline, CDR1 SGDLS and CDR2 YYNGEE. With V trimmed by 3 bases and J by 0 bases, 10 bases remained unmatched. The CDR3 covers 18 residues. CDR3 residues: CASSGNLAGIANTGELFF. Written as DNA, the CDR3 is TGTGCCAGCAGCGGGAACTTAGCGGGAATCGCGAACACCGGGGAGCTGTTTTTT.

This clonotype has a handful of counts. The V and J genes are TRBV20-1 and TRBJ2-5, with no clear D. V lost 4 bases to trimming and J lost 9 bases, with 21 bases between them. The CDR3 totals 14 residues. Germline V CDR1 and CDR2: DFQATT, SNEGSKA (reference sequence). The CDR3 sequence: CSATGGRSGGAQYF. CDR3 coding DNA: TGCAGTGCTACAGGTGGCCGTTCGGGTGGAGCCCAGTACTTC.

V and J are TRBV5-1 and TRBJ2-1, with 14 bases lining up with TRBD2. Germline V gene data show CDR1 as SGHRS and CDR2 as YFSETQ. Unmatched junction bases numbered 5, after V lost 0 bases and J lost 0 bases. This CDR3 comprises 19 residues. The CDR3 reads CASSLASGTSGSSYNEQFF. CDR3 in DNA: TGCGCCAGCAGCTTGGCGTCCGGGACTAGCGGGAGCTCCTACAATGAGCAGTTCTTC. The full variable domain, its missing parts supplied by reference TRBV5-1 and TRBJ2-1, is KAGVTQTPRYLIKTRGQQVTLSCSPISGHRSVSWYQQTPGQGLQFLFEYFSETQRNKGNFPGRFSGRQFSNSRSEMNVSTLELGDSALYLCASSLASGTSGSSYNEQFFGPGTRLTVL.

The sample holds a few counts of this clonotype. This chain links TRBV28 with TRBJ2-4, with D perhaps matching TRBD2 (5 bases). Trimming left V 6 bases short and J 0 bases short, with 15 bases between. The CDR3 spans 16 residues. Germline V CDR1 and CDR2: MDHEN, SYDVKM. CDR3 DNA sequence: TGTGCCAGCAGAGCAGAAGGGAGTCTAGCCAAAAACATTCAGTACTTC. Encoded protein: CASRAEGSLAKNIQYF.